Detailed here is one TCR beta chain. What it recognizes is unknown. The data originate from a study of shared clonotypes between healthy human individuals. Study details: Every donor yielded three CD4 naive, three CD4 memory, two CD8 naive and one CD8 memory plate.

General study results and limits: Larger estimated richness was generally recorded for naive subsets relative to memory subsets. Approximately 4.6% of naive CD4 clonotypes were common to a handful of donors.

The data were produced by immunoSEQ multiplex PCR, yet TCRdb's version contains in-frame clones alone and is incomplete. The table includes roughly 530,000 clones, about 95% detected once. Germline V gives CDR1 SGHTA, CDR2 FQGTGA. This CDR3 is built from 17 residues. With V trimmed by 2 bases and J by 3 bases, 9 bases remained unmatched. Sequenced input: naive CD4+ T cells sorted from blood. Subset noted: CD45RA+ positively selected. The TCR comes from a woman in her thirties in good health. The genes are TRBV7-3 and TRBJ1-5, with 8 bases identical to TRBD1. DNA for the CDR3: TGTGCCAGCAGCTTAGTACAGACGACAGGGGACAATCAGCCCCAGCATTTT. It codes for CASSLVQTTGDNQPQHF.